Detailed here is one T cell receptor (beta chain). Sequenced by immunoSEQ multiplex PCR; TCRdb stores in-frame clones only, minus some. The repertoire consists of fewer than 250,000 clones, with approximately 88% occurring once and the leading ten covering 3.2%. Participants reported their clinical history, and cohort assignment relied on those reports. Cohort 3 recovery required two negative PCRs, clearance, or symptom resolution. This sample is drawn from a study of blood T cell repertoires in COVID-19. CDR3 size: 14 residues. The germline V gene has CDR1 ENHRY and CDR2 SYGVKD. V dropped 0 bases and J dropped 7 bases, with 10 bases sitting between them.

This clonotype was obtained from a woman younger than 45 who had recovered from COVID-19. The J gene is TRBJ1-5, the V gene TRBV10-3; D gene unclear. Material for sequencing was PBMCs or T cells enriched from blood (not recorded which). The CDR3 is CAISESTLGQPQHF. The CDR3 DNA is TGTGCCATCAGTGAGTCCACACTCGGGCAGCCCCAGCATTTT.